This passage covers 6 T cell receptor beta chains from one sample sequenced in a study of metastatic and nonmetastatic thyroid tumors. Before thyroid surgery, none of the patients had received any treatment. MiXCR reprocessed the PCR reads for TCRdb. This sample has 25,000 to 40,000 clones; roughly 19% occur once, and the top ten carry about 20%. What was sequenced was blood. These receptors were taken from a female donor with papillary thyroid cancer or a benign thyroid nodule (not recorded which). Some clones in this sample may be carry-over from other donors' samples.

Only a few counts were recorded for this clone. The gene calls are TRBV6-5 and TRBJ1-2, with 7 bases lining up with TRBD1. The CDR3 is made up of 13 amino acids. In germline, CDR1 is MNHEY, CDR2 SVGAGI. Germline trimming cut 3 bases from V and 14 bases from J; bases unmatched to any gene: 12. The CDR3 loop is CASSYYTRGTETF. CDR3 coding DNA: TGTGCCAGCAGTTATTATACGCGGGGGACAGAGACCTTC.

This clone was found many times. The chain joins TRBV28 to TRBJ1-1, with D perhaps TRBD1 (6 bases). The V and J ends lost 5 bases and 4 bases respectively, with 14 bases between them. Germline-derived CDR1 and CDR2 are MDHEN and SYDVKM. The CDR3 extends over 14 amino acids. This CDR3 is CASSPMRGGTEAFF. For the CDR3, the DNA is TGTGCCAGCAGTCCCATGAGAGGGGGCACTGAAGCTTTCTTT.

This clone was found a few times. V gene TRBV6-1 combines with J gene TRBJ2-3, with 10 positions matching TRBD2. The junction had 4 bases not matched to a gene; V was cut back by 4 bases and J by 3 bases. There are 15 residues in the CDR3. Germline-derived CDR1 and CDR2 are MNHNS and SASEGT. CDR3 bases: TGTGCCAGCAGTGGATCGACTAGCGGGACAGATACGCAGTATTTT. As protein: CASSGSTSGTDTQYF.

The chain has TRBV7-9 and TRBJ1-2, with a tentative D call TRBD1 (5 bases). Deletions cut 5 bases from V and 3 bases from J, with 13 bases between. This CDR3 comprises 14 residues. The germline V gene encodes CDR1 SEHNR and CDR2 FQNEAQ (reference sequence). The CDR3, as DNA: TGTGCCAGCAGCATGTGGGGGGAGTACTATGGCTACACCTTC. It is translated as CASSMWGEYYGYTF.

The chain employs TRBV6-1 and TRBJ1-6; the D gene is possibly TRBD1 (5 bases). This CDR3 is 14 amino acids long. From germline, CDR1 is MNHNS and CDR2 SASEGT. Trimming removed 5 bases at V and 4 bases at J, with 9 bases between. Here the CDR3 reads CASSPGPYNSPLHF. The CDR3 nucleotides read TGTGCCAGCAGTCCGGGACCGTATAATTCACCCCTCCACTTT.

This clone was observed a few times. The rearrangement uses TRBV6-1 and TRBJ2-7, with D tentatively TRBD1 (5 bases). Germline values: CDR1 MNHNS, CDR2 SASEGT. Deletions cut 7 bases from V and 3 bases from J, with 16 bases between. CDR3 length: 14 amino acids. For the CDR3, the DNA is TGTGCCAGCACAGACAGCGTTTGGGGCTACGAGCAGTACTTC. It specifies CASTDSVWGYEQYF.